A single sample gave rise to the 28 T cell receptor beta chains below, sequenced in a study of blood T cell repertoires in COVID-19. The table came from immunoSEQ multiplex PCR; TCRdb's copy has only in-frame clones and leaves some out. The table shows 180,000 or so clones, with more than 70% occurring only once. The sequencing input was peripheral blood. All receptors come from an older woman with acute or convalescent COVID-19.

In regard to this clone: Other DNA sequences in this specimen translate into the identical CDR3. This rearrangement joins TRBV5-1 to TRBJ1-5; the D gene is possibly TRBD1 (5 bases). Germline-derived CDR1 and CDR2 are SGHRS and YFSETQ. With 2 bases removed from V and 2 bases from J, the gap between germline ends came to 8 bases. The CDR3 has 14 amino acids. CDR3 sequence reads: CASSLGGGNQPQHF. The CDR3, as DNA: TGCGCCAGCAGCTTAGGAGGGGGCAATCAGCCCCAGCATTTT.

The chain is built from TRBV27 and TRBJ2-2; 7 nucleotides align to TRBD2. Per germline, CDR1 MNHEY and CDR2 SMNVEV (reference sequence). This CDR3 region has 19 residues. With 5 bases clipped from V and 6 bases from J, the junction kept 21 bases outside the gene matches. The CDR3 loop reads CASSPAGGGRGWVAGELFF. The CDR3, as DNA: TGTGCCAGCAGTCCGGCTGGCGGCGGGAGAGGTTGGGTTGCCGGGGAGCTGTTTTTT.

This clone was picked up a small number of times. The V and J genes are TRBV11-3 and TRBJ1-1; D is perhaps TRBD1 (5 bases). In germline, CDR1 is SGHNT, CDR2 YENEEA. The CDR3 consists of 13 residues. V was pared by 5 bases and J by 4 bases, with 11 bases between. The CDR3 DNA reads TGTGCCAGCAGCGGGGGGTTGGGCACTGAAGCTTTCTTT. Translating it yields CASSGGLGTEAFF.

The V and J genes are TRBV3-1 (or the pseudogene TRBV3-2) and TRBJ1-2; 7 positions agree with TRBD1. Unmatched junction bases numbered 12, after V lost 2 bases and J lost 6 bases. This CDR3 has 16 amino acids. Germline loops: CDR1 LGHDT, CDR2 YNNKEL (reference sequence). The CDR3 is CASSQLTGSFIHGYTF. The CDR3 nucleotides read TGTGCCAGCAGCCAACTGACAGGGTCGTTTATACATGGCTACACCTTC.

The V and J genes are TRBV19 and TRBJ2-1, with D possibly being TRBD2 (6 bases). This CDR3 region has 16 residues. CDR1 and CDR2 (germline): LNHDA, SQIVND (reference sequence). V lost 8 bases, J lost 2 bases, and 19 bases lay in between. The CDR3 reads CASSFLGTPTYNEQFF. Here the CDR3 DNA reads TGTGCCAGTTCCTTCCTCGGGACTCCTACCTACAATGAGCAGTTCTTC.

The chain is built from TRBV19 and TRBJ2-2; a possible D gene is TRBD1 (5 bases). CDR1 is LNHDA and CDR2 is SQIVND in the germline V gene (reference sequence). V lost 5 bases to trimming and J lost 1 base, with 14 bases between them. This CDR3 has 16 residues. CDR3 amino acids: CASSPRWTLNTGELFF. The CDR3 DNA reads as TGTGCCAGTAGTCCCCGCTGGACATTGAACACCGGGGAGCTGTTTTTT.

This chain uses TRBV28 with TRBJ2-7; D is uncertain. The CDR3 length is 14 residues. The germline V and J ends were trimmed by 3 bases and 0 bases, with 9 bases remaining between them. The germline gives CDR1 MDHEN, CDR2 SYDVKM. The CDR3 region is CASSFVQSSYEQYV. The DNA for the CDR3 is TGTGCCAGCAGTTTTGTACAGAGCTCCTACGAGCAGTACGTC.

The chain employs TRBV28 and TRBJ2-3, with 12 nucleotides matching TRBD2. There are 15 residues in the CDR3. CDR1 and CDR2 from the germline V gene are MDHEN and SYDVKM. V lost 3 bases and J lost 7; bases outside the gene matches: 5. The CDR3 is CASSLSSGRANTQYF. For the CDR3, the DNA is TGTGCCAGCAGTTTGTCTAGCGGGAGGGCGAATACGCAGTATTTT. Filled out from reference TRBV28 and TRBJ2-3, the complete variable domain reads DVKVTQSSRYLVKRTGEKVFLECVQDMDHENMFWYRQDPGLGLRLIYFSYDVKMKEKGDIPEGYSVSREKKERFSLILESASTNQTSMYLCASSLSSGRANTQYFGPGTRLTVL.

The V gene is TRBV18, the J gene TRBJ2-7; 8 nucleotides agree with TRBD2. CDR3 length: 13 amino acids. Trimming cost V 3 bases and J 6 bases; bases outside gene matches: 4. Germline values: CDR1 KGHSH, CDR2 LQKENI. CDR3 in amino acids: CASSPREGGEQYV. CDR3 coding DNA: TGTGCCAGCTCACCTCGGGAGGGGGGCGAGCAGTACGTC.

This chain joins TRBV10-3 and TRBJ2-2; 14 bases line up with TRBD2. The CDR3 totals 15 residues. Germline assignment: CDR1 ENHRY and CDR2 SYGVKD. V shed 10 bases, J shed 7 bases, and the junction held 8 bases outside the gene matches. Here the CDR3 DNA reads TGTGCCAGCAGACTAGCGGGAGGGCCGGACGGGGAGCTGTTTTTT. Amino acid sequence: CASRLAGGPDGELFF.

The V call is TRBV9, the J call TRBJ2-1, with D possibly matching TRBD2 (5 bases). V lost 0 bases, J lost 0 bases, and 10 bases lay in between. CDR1 is SGDLS and CDR2 is YYNGEE in the germline V gene. This CDR3 region has 16 residues. The CDR3 loop is CASSVGETFSYNEQFF. CDR3 coding DNA: TGTGCCAGCAGCGTAGGGGAGACGTTCTCCTACAATGAGCAGTTCTTC.

The genes are TRBV15 and TRBJ1-5; 9 positions agree with TRBD1. V dropped 0 bases and J dropped 4; count of bases not matched to a gene: 1. In germline, CDR1 is LNHNV, CDR2 YYDKDF (reference sequence). This CDR3 has 15 residues. The chain's CDR3 is CATSRDGTGNQPQHF. CDR3 coding DNA: TGTGCCACCAGCAGAGATGGGACAGGGAATCAGCCCCAGCATTTT.

The CDR3 sequence is CSASTGDNQPQHF. The CDR3, as DNA: TGCAGTGCTAGTACAGGGGACAATCAGCCCCAGCATTTT. This chain joins TRBV20-1 and TRBJ1-5; 7 bases fit TRBD1. Germline-derived CDR1 and CDR2 are DFQATT and SNEGSKA (reference sequence). Trimming took 3 bases from V and 3 from J; bases not matched to a gene: 2. There are 13 residues in the CDR3.

The J gene is TRBJ2-6, the V gene TRBV5-1; 10 bases align to TRBD2. The CDR3 is 21 amino acids. CDR1 SGHRS and CDR2 YFSETQ come from the germline V gene. J gave up 0 bases and V 1 base, and 13 bases lay outside the gene matches. The CDR3 protein is CASSLPLGVIAGGSGANVLTF. CDR3 DNA: TGCGCCAGCAGCTTGCCTCTAGGGGTGATAGCGGGGGGCTCTGGGGCCAACGTCCTGACTTTC. Based on the CDR3 plus reference TRBV5-1 and TRBJ2-6, the full variable domain is KAGVTQTPRYLIKTRGQQVTLSCSPISGHRSVSWYQQTPGQGLQFLFEYFSETQRNKGNFPGRFSGRQFSNSRSEMNVSTLELGDSALYLCASSLPLGVIAGGSGANVLTFGAGSRLTVL.

This clone has a handful of counts. The gene calls are TRBV2 and TRBJ1-1; no clear D gene. Trimming stripped 4 bases from V and 1 base from J, with 7 bases between. The CDR3 length is 13 residues. CDR1 and CDR2 from the germline V gene are SNHLY and FYNNEI. The CDR3 reads CASSAFWNTEAFF. In nucleotides, the CDR3 is TGTGCCAGCAGTGCATTTTGGAACACTGAAGCTTTCTTT.

The gene calls are TRBV5-5 and TRBJ2-2; D possibly corresponds to TRBD1 (6 bases). Trimming stripped 2 bases from V and 2 bases from J, with 10 bases between. Germline CDR1 SGHKS, CDR2 YYEKEE (reference sequence). The length of the CDR3 is 15 residues. The CDR3 nucleotides are TGTGCCAGCAGCTTTCGGACAGACAACACCGGGGAGCTGTTTTTT. Amino acid sequence: CASSFRTDNTGELFF.

V and J are TRBV7-9 and TRBJ1-1; D not resolved. V shed 4 bases and J shed 4 bases, with 7 bases lying between them. This CDR3 region has 12 residues. CDR1 is SEHNR and CDR2 is FQNEAQ in the germline V gene (reference sequence). The CDR3 loop is CASSWSSTEAFF. In DNA form, the CDR3 reads TGTGCCAGCAGCTGGTCCAGCACTGAAGCTTTCTTT. Full variable domain (outside the CDR3, taken from reference TRBV7-9 and TRBJ1-1): DTGVSQNPRHKITKRGQNVTFRCDPISEHNRLYWYRQTLGQGPEFLTYFQNEAQLEKSRLLSDRFSAERPKGSFSTLEIQRTEQGDSAMYLCASSWSSTEAFFGQGTRLTVV.

The chain recombines TRBV2 with TRBJ1-3, with D uncertain. CDR1 SNHLY and CDR2 FYNNEI come from the germline V gene. V was clipped by 2 bases and J by 0 bases, with 11 bases between them. This CDR3 has 16 residues. The CDR3 bases are TGTGCCAGCAGTGAATGGCGACAATCCTCTGGAAACACCATATATTTT. Its protein is CASSEWRQSSGNTIYF.

The chain recombines TRBV3-1 (or the pseudogene TRBV3-2) with TRBJ2-6; a possible D gene is TRBD1 (6 bases). The germline CDR1 and CDR2 sequences are LGHDT and YNNKEL (reference sequence). Trimming removed 3 bases at V and 0 bases at J, with 12 bases between. The CDR3 length is 17 residues. CDR3 in amino acids: CASSHLRGSSGANVLTF. CDR3 DNA: TGTGCCAGCAGCCATCTCAGGGGAAGCTCTGGGGCCAACGTCCTGACTTTC.

The V and J genes are TRBV6-2 or TRBV6-3 and TRBJ2-5; 10 positions match TRBD2. Per the germline V gene, CDR1 is MNHEY and CDR2 is SVGEGT. This CDR3 has 15 residues. Losses at the gene ends were 6 bases for V and 4 bases for J; bases not matched to a gene: 8. The CDR3 loop reads CASSHGAGGPETQYF. The CDR3 coding sequence is TGTGCCAGCAGCCACGGAGCGGGAGGGCCAGAGACCCAGTACTTC.

This chain uses TRBV2 with TRBJ2-3; 11 positions agree with TRBD2. The CDR3 totals 18 residues. V lost 6 bases, J lost 3 bases, and 14 bases stayed unmatched. The germline CDR1 and CDR2 sequences are SNHLY and FYNNEI. DNA of the CDR3: TGTGCCAGCAGGGGAACTAGCGGGGGAGTAGATCGAACAGATACGCAGTATTTT. Translating it yields CASRGTSGGVDRTDTQYF.

This rearrangement joins TRBV29-1 to TRBJ1-4; 11 positions match TRBD1. Trimming at V came to 7 bases and at J to 7 bases, leaving 2 bases not matched to a gene. The germline V gene has CDR1 SQVTM and CDR2 ANQGSEA. There are 12 residues in the CDR3. CDR3: CSAGTGGEKLFF. CDR3 DNA sequence: TGCAGCGCCGGGACAGGGGGTGAAAAACTGTTTTTT.

This CDR3 reads CASSYSDIRSGNTIYF. The CDR3 bases are TGTGCCAGCAGTTATTCAGACATTCGCTCTGGAAACACCATATATTTT. The chain uses TRBV6-6 and TRBJ1-3; D remains unclear. The CDR3 has 16 amino acids. Germline V gene lookup returns CDR1 MNHNY and CDR2 SVGAGI (reference sequence). V was cut by 3 bases and J by 0 bases, with 12 bases left in between.

CDR3: CASSPMTGSNYGYTF. The CDR3 nucleotides are TGTGCCAGCTCCCCAATGACAGGGTCTAACTATGGCTACACCTTC. The V call is TRBV18, the J call TRBJ1-2; TRBD1 matches at 7 bases. Trimming took 6 bases from V and 0 from J; bases not matched to a gene: 7. Germline V gene sequence: CDR1 KGHSH, CDR2 LQKENI. CDR3 length: 15 amino acids.

The CDR3 bases are TGTGCCAGCAGTTTCTCTTTTTCGTACGAGCAGTACTTC. Its translation is CASSFSFSYEQYF. The J gene is TRBJ2-7, the V gene TRBV28; D unresolved. The CDR3 has 13 amino acids. Trimming stripped 3 bases from V and 4 bases from J, with 10 bases between. The V gene's germline CDR1 is MDHEN and CDR2 SYDVKM. The full variable domain, with the rest looked up from reference TRBV28 and TRBJ2-7, is DVKVTQSSRYLVKRTGEKVFLECVQDMDHENMFWYRQDPGLGLRLIYFSYDVKMKEKGDIPEGYSVSREKKERFSLILESASTNQTSMYLCASSFSFSYEQYFGPGTRLTVT.

J is TRBJ1-1 and V is TRBV28, with TRBD1 identical over 7 bases. This CDR3 spans 17 amino acids. V trimming: 5 bases; J trimming: 3 bases; junction bases outside the gene matches: 15. The germline gives CDR1 MDHEN, CDR2 SYDVKM. CDR3 protein: CASSPYSQGNGDTEAFF. CDR3 coding DNA: TGTGCCAGCAGTCCCTATTCACAGGGGAACGGTGACACTGAAGCTTTCTTT. The variable domain in full, completed from reference TRBV28 and TRBJ1-1, reads DVKVTQSSRYLVKRTGEKVFLECVQDMDHENMFWYRQDPGLGLRLIYFSYDVKMKEKGDIPEGYSVSREKKERFSLILESASTNQTSMYLCASSPYSQGNGDTEAFFGQGTRLTVV.

This clone appeared once. The chain combines TRBV6-5 with TRBJ2-1; D may be TRBD2 (6 bases). Germline V gives CDR1 MNHEY, CDR2 SVGAGI. This CDR3 is built from 14 residues. With 7 bases removed from V and 8 bases from J, the gap between germline ends came to 18 bases. The chain's CDR3 is CASKGGTSGDEQFF. The CDR3 coding sequence is TGTGCCAGCAAGGGCGGGACCAGTGGCGATGAGCAGTTCTTC.

V gene TRBV18 combines with J gene TRBJ2-2; D is undetermined. Germline V lookup: CDR1 KGHSH, CDR2 LQKENI. The CDR3 is 15 residues long. With 6 bases removed from V and 5 bases from J, the gap between germline ends came to 16 bases. CDR3 DNA: TGTGCCAGCTCCCCTTCTTTGTCACAGACCGGGGAGCTGTTTTTT. It is translated as CASSPSLSQTGELFF. The variable domain in full, completed from reference TRBV18 and TRBJ2-2, reads NAGVMQNPRHLVRRRGQEARLRCSPMKGHSHVYWYRQLPEEGLKFMVYLQKENIIDESGMPKERFSAEFPKEGPSILRIQQVVRGDSAAYFCASSPSLSQTGELFFGEGSRLTVL.